This T cell receptor (beta chain) was found in a study of T-cell reconstitution after alpha-beta-depleted transplantation in children. The TCRbeta library incorporated unique molecular identifiers. TCRdb re-analysed the PCR reads in MiXCR, keeping a single row per CDR3 protein. The repertoire holds approximately 130,000 distinct CDR3 sequences, with roughly 10% as singletons. This clonotype was detected only a few times. Antigen: not known. J gave up 3 bases and V 4 bases, and 8 bases lay outside the gene matches. The CDR3 runs 14 residues. Per germline, CDR1 DFQATT and CDR2 SNEGSKA (reference sequence). General study points: Several hundred expanded graft clones reportedly gave rise to the alpha-beta T cells present about two months after transplant. Some patients owed their high day-60 TCRbeta diversity to surviving recipient T cells and thymic progenitors. A year had passed since transplant, and T-cell counts and diversity by then came mostly from newly produced T cells.

The starting material was PBMCs, mostly from graft donor cells, obtained 180 days after TCRalphabeta/CD19-depleted stem cell transplant. This chain uses TRBV20-1 with TRBJ2-7; 8 nucleotides agree with TRBD1. The sequence derives from a girl under two years old who had a stem cell transplant for combined immunodeficiency, so the T cells may come from the graft donor. CDR3 DNA: TGCAGTGCTAACACAGGGGGGCAAGACTACGAGCAGTACTTC. It encodes CSANTGGQDYEQYF.